This T cell receptor (beta chain) was captured by sequencing in a study of blood T cell repertoires in COVID-19. Looking at the study overall: The United States, Italy and Spain provided the acute and convalescent COVID-19 samples.

Clones were read by immunoSEQ multiplex PCR, and TCRdb kept only the in-frame ones, dropping some. This table has 150,000 to 200,000 clones, 83% appearing once. The TCR was taken from a woman aged 65 to 85 with COVID-19, enrolled during active disease. The material sequenced was peripheral blood.

The CDR3 region is CATSDLRQGRSDTQYF. DNA for the CDR3: TGTGCCACCAGTGATTTGCGGCAGGGTCGATCGGATACGCAGTATTTT. V usage is TRBV24-1 and J usage is TRBJ2-3, with a weak D call TRBD1 (5 bases). V was cut by 0 bases and J by 6 bases, with 15 bases left in between. The CDR3 is made up of 16 amino acids. Germline-derived CDR1 and CDR2 are KGHDR and SFDVKD.